Sequencing of this T cell receptor beta chain was carried out in a study of OX40 agonist ivuxolimab in advanced cancers. Study-level background: Two patients with cutaneous melanoma and one with hepatocellular carcinoma, three in total, showed partial responses.

Findings of the study overall: Some patients without response likewise showed low normalized clonal expansion. Expanded clones tended on average to be more numerous among CD8+ T cells than CD4+. Clonal expansion from baseline to week 6 occurred in both CD4+ and CD8+ T cells.

Repertoires were generated with immunoSEQ multiplex PCR, while TCRdb's copy carries only in-frame clones and drops some. This table has roughly 60,000 clones, approximately 90% appearing once. Per germline, CDR1 MGHRA and CDR2 YSYEKL. The V and J ends lost 4 bases and 2 bases, in that order; junction bases with no gene match: 7. There are 15 residues in the CDR3. This clone has just a few counts. Its antigen is as yet unknown. This rearrangement joins TRBV4-1 to TRBJ2-7; 8 bases map to TRBD1. The sequenced sample was CD4+ or CD8+ T cells sorted from blood, obtained in a trial of the OX40 agonist ivuxolimab. This receptor was taken from an adult with an advanced solid tumor such as melanoma, head and neck, liver or kidney cancer. The CDR3 is CASSLSGTGTYEQYF. The CDR3 DNA sequence: TGCGCCAGCAGCCTCTCCGGGACAGGAACCTACGAGCAGTACTTC.